This T cell receptor (beta chain) comes out of a study of control samples from healthy donors and cancer patients. Trimming at V came to 1 base and at J to 3 bases, leaving 3 bases not matched to a gene. The germline V gene has CDR1 LNHDA and CDR2 SQIVND (reference sequence). The CDR3 covers 15 residues. Clones were read by immunoSEQ multiplex PCR, and TCRdb kept only the in-frame ones, dropping some. The table has about 120,000 clones, approximately 92% seen once; the top ten hold 0.5% to 0.7%. The sequence was obtained from a man older than 75 with head and neck cancer. Sample: PBMCs. This chain uses TRBV19 with TRBJ2-7, with 10 positions matching TRBD2. CDR3 bases: TGTGCCAGTAGTATAGTTAGCGGGAGGATCTACGAGCAGTACTTC. It encodes CASSIVSGRIYEQYF.